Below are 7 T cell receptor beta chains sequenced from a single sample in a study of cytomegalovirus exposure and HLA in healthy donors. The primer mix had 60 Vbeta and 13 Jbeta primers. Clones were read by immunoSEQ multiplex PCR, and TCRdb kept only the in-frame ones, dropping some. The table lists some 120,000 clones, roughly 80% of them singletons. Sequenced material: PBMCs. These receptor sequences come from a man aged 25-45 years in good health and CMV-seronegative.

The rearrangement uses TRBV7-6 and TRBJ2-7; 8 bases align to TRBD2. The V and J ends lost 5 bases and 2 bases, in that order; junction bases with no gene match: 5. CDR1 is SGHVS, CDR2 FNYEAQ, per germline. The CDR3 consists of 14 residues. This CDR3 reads CASSSSGETYEQYF. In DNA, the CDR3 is TGTGCCAGCAGCAGTAGCGGGGAAACCTACGAGCAGTACTTC.

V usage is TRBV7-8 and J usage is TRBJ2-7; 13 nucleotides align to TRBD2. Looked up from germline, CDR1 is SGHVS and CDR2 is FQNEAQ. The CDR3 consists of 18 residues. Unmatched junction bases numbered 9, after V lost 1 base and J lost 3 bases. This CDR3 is CASSLDSGLAGRGYEQYF. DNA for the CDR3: TGTGCCAGCAGCTTAGATTCGGGACTAGCGGGAAGAGGCTACGAGCAGTACTTC.

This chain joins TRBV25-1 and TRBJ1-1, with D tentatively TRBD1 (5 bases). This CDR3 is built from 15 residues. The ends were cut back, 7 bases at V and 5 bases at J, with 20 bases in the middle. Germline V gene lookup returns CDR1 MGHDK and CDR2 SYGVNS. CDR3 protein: CASTTLSRGGTEAFF. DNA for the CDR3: TGTGCCAGCACCACGCTCTCCCGGGGGGGGACTGAAGCTTTCTTT. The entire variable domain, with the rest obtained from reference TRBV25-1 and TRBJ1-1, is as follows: EADIYQTPRYLVIGTGKKITLECSQTMGHDKMYWYQQDPGMELHLIHYSYGVNSTEKGDLSSESTVSRIRTEHFPLTLESARPSHTSQYLCASTTLSRGGTEAFFGQGTRLTVV.

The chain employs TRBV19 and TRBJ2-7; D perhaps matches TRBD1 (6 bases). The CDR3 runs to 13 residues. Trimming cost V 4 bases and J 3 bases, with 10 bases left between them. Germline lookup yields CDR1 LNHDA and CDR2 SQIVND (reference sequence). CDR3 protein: CASSTLTGYEQYF. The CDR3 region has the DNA TGTGCCAGTAGTACTCTGACAGGCTACGAGCAGTACTTC.

The CDR3 DNA follows: TGTGCCAGCAGCCAAGGACCCCAGGGGGCGAACACTGAAGCTTTCTTT. Translated, it gives CASSQGPQGANTEAFF. This chain uses TRBV14 with TRBJ1-1; 8 positions match TRBD1. The CDR3 length is 16 residues. The junction had 5 bases not matched to a gene; V was cut back by 1 base and J by 1 base. Germline CDR1 SGHDN, CDR2 FVKESK.

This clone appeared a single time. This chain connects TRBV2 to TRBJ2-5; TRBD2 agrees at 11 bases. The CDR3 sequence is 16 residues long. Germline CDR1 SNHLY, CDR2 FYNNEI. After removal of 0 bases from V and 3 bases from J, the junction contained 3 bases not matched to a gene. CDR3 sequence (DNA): TGTGCCAGCAGTGAAGCGGGGGGACTAGCGGAAGAGACCCAGTACTTC. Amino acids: CASSEAGGLAEETQYF.

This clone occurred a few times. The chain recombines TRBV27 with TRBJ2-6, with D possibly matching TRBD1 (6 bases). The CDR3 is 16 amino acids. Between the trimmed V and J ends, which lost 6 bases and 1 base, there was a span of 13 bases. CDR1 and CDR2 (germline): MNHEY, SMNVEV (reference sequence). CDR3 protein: CASRSQGTSGANVLTF. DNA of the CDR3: TGTGCCAGCAGGTCCCAGGGGACGTCTGGGGCCAACGTCCTGACTTTC.